The present TCR beta chain was sequenced within a study of blood T cell repertoires in COVID-19. At the level of the study: Some COVID-19 samples were acute and others convalescent; all came from the United States, Italy and Spain. T cells, B-cell-depleted T cells, or PBMCs supplied cDNA or gDNA.

Trimming took 5 bases from V and 3 from J; bases not matched to a gene: 12. The germline V gene encodes CDR1 SGHTA and CDR2 FQGNSA. This CDR3 contains 17 residues. Per the study methods: Reference gene primer amplification gave estimated nucleated cell counts. The method was immunoSEQ multiplex PCR; TCRdb's version includes in-frame clones alone and lacks a portion of them. The V and J calls and clone size are taken from that table; D and trimming were inferred from the DNA. The sample lists approximately 400,000 clones, about nine tenths occurring once. Clinical history reported by participants formed the basis on which cohorts were assigned.

Sequenced input: PBMCs or T cells enriched from blood (not recorded which). The rearrangement joins TRBV7-2 to TRBJ1-3, with 8 bases that match TRBD1. This receptor was taken from a woman aged 35 to 49 who had been exposed to COVID-19. CDR3: CASSLGQGIASGNTIYF. The CDR3, as DNA: TGTGCCAGCAGCCTCGGACAGGGTATTGCCAGTGGAAACACCATATATTTT.